One and the same sample provided the 10 T cell receptor beta chains below, sequenced in a study of beta chain features in type 1 diabetes. Of the isolated RNA, all was reverse transcribed, and so the sequenced material was expressed TCRB transcripts. Assay used: immunoSEQ multiplex PCR; TCRdb lists only in-frame clones, some missing. The data hold about 710,000 clones, with roughly an eighth observed a single time. These TCRs are of unknown antigen specificity. Findings and caveats of the study: Shorter TCRB CDR3s, moderately but significantly so, were found in Type 1 diabetes patients in all four CD4+ subsets.

The sequencing sample was made of naive CD4+ T cells from blood. These receptors were collected from a man aged 18 to 29 with type 1 diabetes.

The chain combines TRBV10-3 with TRBJ2-1, with D perhaps matching TRBD1 (6 bases). Germline V lookup: CDR1 ENHRY, CDR2 SYGVKD. The CDR3 has 15 amino acids. Trimming cost V 0 bases and J 4 bases, with 10 bases left between them. In DNA form, the CDR3 reads TGTGCCATCAGTGAGTCGACACAGGGATACAATGAGCAGTTCTTC. Translating it yields CAISESTQGYNEQFF.

V gene TRBV9 combines with J gene TRBJ2-3, with D possibly TRBD1 on 6 matching bases. The V end lost 4 bases, the J end lost 6 bases, and 18 bases lay between the germline ends. CDR3 length: 15 amino acids. In germline, CDR1 is SGDLS, CDR2 YYNGEE. The CDR3 spells CASSPDGTPRDTQYF. CDR3 DNA sequence: TGTGCCAGCAGCCCTGACGGGACACCTAGGGATACGCAGTATTTT.

The chain uses TRBV2 and TRBJ1-3, with D possibly being TRBD1 (6 bases). CDR1 is SNHLY, CDR2 FYNNEI, per germline. This CDR3 spans 15 amino acids. The V gene lost 5 bases and the J gene lost 1 base, with 12 bases spanning the gap. CDR3 in DNA: TGTGCCAGCAGTAGCGACAGGACGTCTGGAAACACCATATATTTT. It yields the protein CASSSDRTSGNTIYF.

The chain links TRBV11-2 to TRBJ2-5; D call uncertain. Germline CDR1 and CDR2: SGHAT and FQNNGV. The CDR3 totals 14 residues. V lost 5 bases and J 2 bases, leaving 12 bases between the germline ends. CDR3 protein: CASSPQQSQETQYF. As DNA, the CDR3 is TGTGCCAGCAGCCCACAGCAGAGTCAAGAGACCCAGTACTTC.

The rearrangement joins TRBV28 to TRBJ1-5; 9 positions agree with TRBD1. Trimming removed 6 bases from V and 4 bases from J; junction bases left unmatched: 4. Germline loops: CDR1 MDHEN, CDR2 SYDVKM. The CDR3 consists of 14 residues. The CDR3 loop is CASRTGGGNQPQHF. The DNA for the CDR3 is TGTGCCAGCAGGACAGGGGGTGGGAATCAGCCCCAGCATTTT.

This chain uses TRBV10-3 with TRBJ1-5; D possibly corresponds to TRBD1 (6 bases). V was pared by 7 bases and J by 4 bases, with 11 bases between. The V gene's germline CDR1 is ENHRY and CDR2 SYGVKD. The CDR3 runs to 13 residues. DNA for the CDR3: TGTGCCATCACCGGACAGAGAAATCAGCCCCAGCATTTT. Encoded protein: CAITGQRNQPQHF.

The J gene is TRBJ2-1, the V gene TRBV6-5; D is unresolved. Trimming cost V 6 bases and J 8 bases, with 14 bases left between them. Germline lookup yields CDR1 MNHEY and CDR2 SVGAGI. The CDR3 has 13 amino acids. The CDR3 protein is CASRPSNDDEQFF. For the CDR3, the DNA is TGTGCCAGCAGGCCTTCTAATGACGATGAGCAGTTCTTC.

The rearrangement uses TRBV6-5 and TRBJ1-1, with 7 bases identical to TRBD1. CDR1 is MNHEY and CDR2 is SVGAGI in the germline V gene. J gave up 4 bases and V 8 bases, and 10 bases lay outside the gene matches. The CDR3 length is 14 residues. This CDR3 reads CASCPGGTITEAFF. The DNA for the CDR3 is TGTGCCAGCTGTCCAGGGGGAACAATCACTGAAGCTTTCTTT.

V gene TRBV5-1 combines with J gene TRBJ2-3; TRBD2 is a possible D gene (6 bases). Between the trimmed V and J ends, which lost 3 bases and 6 bases, there was a span of 8 bases. The CDR3 has 12 residues. Per the germline V gene, CDR1 is SGHRS and CDR2 is YFSETQ. DNA for the CDR3: TGCGCCAGCAGCTGGGGGGAGGATACGCAGTATTTT. The encoded protein is CASSWGEDTQYF.

CDR3 sequence reads: CASSFETAFTGELFF. In DNA form, the CDR3 reads TGCGCCAGCAGCTTTGAGACAGCTTTCACCGGGGAGCTGTTTTTT. The rearrangement joins TRBV5-1 to TRBJ2-2; D perhaps matches TRBD1 (5 bases). CDR3 length: 15 residues. The V gene lost 2 bases and the J gene lost 4 bases, with 12 bases spanning the gap. Germline CDR1 is SGHRS and CDR2 is YFSETQ.